Included here is one TCR beta chain sequence, with context. Its cognate antigen is unknown. The PCR contained 60 Vbeta and 13 Jbeta primers. TCRdb's copy holds only in-frame clones and misses some; the assay was immunoSEQ multiplex PCR. The data show about 110,000 clones, around 81% seen once. The V end lost 5 bases, the J end lost 5 bases, and 15 bases lay between the germline ends. There are 15 residues in the CDR3. Per the germline V gene, CDR1 is ENHRY and CDR2 is SYGVKD. The data are from a study of cytomegalovirus exposure and HLA in healthy donors. Whole-study context: Earlier, 95 million to 140 million unique TCR beta sequences were recovered from around 190 million T cells by an analysis.

Study-level findings and limits: It was assumed in the presence/absence analyses that sequencing depth was roughly uniform across donors.

The sample taken for sequencing was PBMCs. The genes are TRBV10-3 and TRBJ2-2; D may be TRBD1 (6 bases). The source is a woman between 25 and 40 years old in good health and CMV-seronegative. CDR3 bases: TGTGCCATCAGTTCCGCCGGGACACAGACCGGGGAGCTGTTTTTT. Translated: CAISSAGTQTGELFF.